The clone carrying this T cell receptor beta chain was recorded at least ten times. Its antigen is as yet unknown. With 5 bases removed from V and 0 bases from J, the gap between germline ends came to 14 bases. The CDR3 covers 16 residues. Germline loops: CDR1 SEHNR, CDR2 FQNEAQ (reference sequence). Reverse transcription used about 510 ng RNA and constant-region primers for alpha and beta. Each of the alpha and beta chains got its own library through chain-specific third strand synthesis with indices. Priming off the SP2 site generated the second strand. One entry per CDR3 protein results from TCRdb running MiXCR on the 5' RACE reads. Among around 5,700 distinct CDR3 sequences listed, under 30% were seen once. The data are from a study of HIV-infected patients and healthy controls. Regarding the study as a whole: HLA types of the donors remained undetermined. HIV-infected patients shared fewer CDR3 sequences between individuals than healthy controls.

Whole blood was used without fractionation, so all unsorted peripheral T cells were included. The sequencing here drew on blood, taken before antiretroviral therapy. The receptor's source is an adult with HIV infection. This rearrangement joins TRBV7-9 to TRBJ2-1; tentative D call: TRBD2 (7 bases). CDR3 DNA: TGTGCCAGCAGCCCGAGGGGGGGATACTCCTACAATGAGCAGTTCTTC. Protein sequence: CASSPRGGYSYNEQFF.